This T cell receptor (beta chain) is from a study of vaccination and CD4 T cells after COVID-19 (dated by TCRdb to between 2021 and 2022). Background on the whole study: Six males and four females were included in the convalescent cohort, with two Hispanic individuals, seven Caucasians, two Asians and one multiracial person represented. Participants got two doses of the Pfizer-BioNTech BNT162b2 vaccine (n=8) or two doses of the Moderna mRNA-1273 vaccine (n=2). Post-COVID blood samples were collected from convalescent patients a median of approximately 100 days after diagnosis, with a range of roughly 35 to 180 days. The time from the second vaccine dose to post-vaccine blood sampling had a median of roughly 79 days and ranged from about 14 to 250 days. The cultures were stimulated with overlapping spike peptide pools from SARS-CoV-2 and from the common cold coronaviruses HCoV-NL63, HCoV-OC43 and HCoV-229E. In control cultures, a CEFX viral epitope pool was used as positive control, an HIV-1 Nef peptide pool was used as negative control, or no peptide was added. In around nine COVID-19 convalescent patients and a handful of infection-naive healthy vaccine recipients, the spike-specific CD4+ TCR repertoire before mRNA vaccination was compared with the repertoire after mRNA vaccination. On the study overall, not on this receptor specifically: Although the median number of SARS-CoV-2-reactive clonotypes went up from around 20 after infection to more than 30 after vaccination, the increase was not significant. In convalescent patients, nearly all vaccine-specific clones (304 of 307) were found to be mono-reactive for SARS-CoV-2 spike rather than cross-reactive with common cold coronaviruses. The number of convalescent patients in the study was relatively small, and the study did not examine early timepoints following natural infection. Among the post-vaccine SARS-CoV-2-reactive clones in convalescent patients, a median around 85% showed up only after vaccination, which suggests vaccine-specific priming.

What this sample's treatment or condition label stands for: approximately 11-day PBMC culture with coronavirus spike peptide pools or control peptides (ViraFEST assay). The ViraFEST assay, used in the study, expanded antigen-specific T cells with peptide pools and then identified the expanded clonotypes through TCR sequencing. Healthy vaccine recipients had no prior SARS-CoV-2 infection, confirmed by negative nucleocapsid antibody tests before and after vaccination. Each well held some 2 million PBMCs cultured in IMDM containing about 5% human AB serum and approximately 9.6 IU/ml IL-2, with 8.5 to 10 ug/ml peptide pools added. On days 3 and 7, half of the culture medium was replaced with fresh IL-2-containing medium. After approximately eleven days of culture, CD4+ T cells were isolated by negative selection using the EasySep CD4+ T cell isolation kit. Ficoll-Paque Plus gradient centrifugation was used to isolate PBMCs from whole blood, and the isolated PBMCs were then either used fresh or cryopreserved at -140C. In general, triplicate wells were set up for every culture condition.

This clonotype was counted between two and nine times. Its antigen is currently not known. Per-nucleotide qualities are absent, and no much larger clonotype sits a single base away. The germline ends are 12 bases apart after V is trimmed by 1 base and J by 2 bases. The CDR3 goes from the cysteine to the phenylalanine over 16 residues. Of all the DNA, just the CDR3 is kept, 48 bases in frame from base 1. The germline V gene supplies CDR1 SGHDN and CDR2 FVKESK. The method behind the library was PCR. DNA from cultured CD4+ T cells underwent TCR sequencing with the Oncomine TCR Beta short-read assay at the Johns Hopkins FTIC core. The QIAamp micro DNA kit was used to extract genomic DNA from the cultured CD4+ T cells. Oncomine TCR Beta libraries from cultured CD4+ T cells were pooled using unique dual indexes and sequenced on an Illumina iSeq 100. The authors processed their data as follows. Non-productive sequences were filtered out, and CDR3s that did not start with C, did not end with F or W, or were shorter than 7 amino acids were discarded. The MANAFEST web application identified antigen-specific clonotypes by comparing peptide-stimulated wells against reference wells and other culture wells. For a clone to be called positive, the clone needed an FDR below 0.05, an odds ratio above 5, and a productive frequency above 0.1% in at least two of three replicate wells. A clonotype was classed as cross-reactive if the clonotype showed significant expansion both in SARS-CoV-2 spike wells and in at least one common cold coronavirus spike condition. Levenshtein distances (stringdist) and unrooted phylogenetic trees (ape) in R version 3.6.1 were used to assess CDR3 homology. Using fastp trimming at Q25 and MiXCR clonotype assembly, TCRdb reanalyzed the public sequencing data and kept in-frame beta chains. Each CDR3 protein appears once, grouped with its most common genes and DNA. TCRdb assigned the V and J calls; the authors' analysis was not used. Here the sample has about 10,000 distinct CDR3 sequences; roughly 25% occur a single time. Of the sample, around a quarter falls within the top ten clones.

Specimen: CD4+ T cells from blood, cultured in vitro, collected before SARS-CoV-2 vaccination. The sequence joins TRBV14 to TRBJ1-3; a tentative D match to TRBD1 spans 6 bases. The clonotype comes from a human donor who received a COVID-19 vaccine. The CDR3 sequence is CASSQVVGAAGNTIYF. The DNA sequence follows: TGTGCCAGCAGCCAAGTTGTGGGGGCAGCTGGAAACACCATATATTTT.